One sample yielded the 3 T cell receptor beta chains listed below, sequenced in a study of blood T cell repertoires in COVID-19. Assay used: immunoSEQ multiplex PCR; TCRdb lists only in-frame clones, some missing. Of about 230,000 clones in the sample, approximately 87% were seen once. The specimen was peripheral blood. The receptors were sampled from a woman between 70 and 85 years old with active or convalescent COVID-19.

This chain uses TRBV15 with TRBJ2-6; unclear D gene. The CDR3 has 14 amino acids. Between the trimmed V and J ends, which lost 1 base and 3 bases, there was a span of 4 bases. CDR1 and CDR2 from the germline V gene are LNHNV and YYDKDF (reference sequence). The CDR3 coding sequence is TGTGCCACCAGCAGAGCTAGTGGGGCCAACGTCCTGACTTTC. Its translation is CATSRASGANVLTF.

The chain employs TRBV28 and TRBJ2-1, with 13 bases aligning to TRBD2. Germline V CDR1 and CDR2: MDHEN, SYDVKM. CDR3 length: 15 residues. The CDR3 DNA sequence: TGTGCTACCGGGACTAGCGGGGTCTCCTACAATGAGCAGTTCTTC. It specifies CATGTSGVSYNEQFF.

To note about this clone: Distinct nucleotide sequences in the sample also encode this CDR3. The chain recombines TRBV19 with TRBJ1-5; 10 nucleotides agree with TRBD1. CDR3 size: 14 residues. Germline trimming cut 5 bases from V and 2 bases from J; bases unmatched to any gene: 0. From germline, CDR1 is LNHDA and CDR2 SQIVND (reference sequence). The CDR3 is CASSGQGGNQPQHF. Written as DNA, the CDR3 is TGTGCCAGTAGTGGACAGGGGGGCAATCAGCCCCAGCATTTT.